A selection of T cell receptor beta chains follows, all from one sample in a study of blood T cell repertoires in COVID-19. The method was immunoSEQ multiplex PCR; TCRdb's version includes in-frame clones alone and lacks a portion of them. In the table there are approximately 300,000 clones, about 87% of which are singletons. The sample consisted of peripheral blood. These receptors were obtained from a woman aged 45-65 years with COVID-19, enrolled during active disease. The CDR3 runs from the conserved cysteine through the conserved F or W. A D gene is named only where the DNA matches it firmly. Expanded clones get a size class; other rows say once, few or many, or leave the size out.

TRBV7-9	TRBJ2-1	.	.	TGTGCCAGCGGAGCTACGTCCGACAATGAGCAGTTCTTC	CASGATSDNEQFF
TRBV6-5	TRBJ2-7	.	.	TGTGCCAGTACGGCCGGGGGATTCACCTACGAGCAGTACTTC	CASTAGGFTYEQYF
TRBV11-3	TRBJ1-5	.	TRBD1	TGTGCCAGCAGCTTAGGGGGACAGGCCTTTAAGCCCCAGCATTTT	CASSLGGQAFKPQHF
TRBV7-2	TRBJ2-7	.	TRBD1	TGTGCCAGCAGTTCCGGGACAGGGGGCCCCTACGAGCAGTACTTC	CASSSGTGGPYEQYF
TRBV20-1	TRBJ2-7	.	.	TGCAGTGCTAGTACCGACAGTAGGGGAAACTACGAGCAGTACTTC	CSASTDSRGNYEQYF
TRBV2	TRBJ2-6	.	TRBD2	TGTGCCAGCACGGGGGGGTTGGCTGGGGCCAACGTCCTGACTTTC	CASTGGLAGANVLTF
TRBV19	TRBJ1-2	.	TRBD1	TGTGCCAGTAGGAGGGGAGCAGGGGGCTATGGCTACACCTTC	CASRRGAGGYGYTF
TRBV3-1/TRBV3-2	TRBJ1-3	once	.	TGTGCCAGCAGCCACCTCTGGATAGCAAACACCATATATTTT	CASSHLWIANTIYF
TRBV6-2/TRBV6-3	TRBJ2-7	.	TRBD2	TGTGCCAGCAGTTATTCGGGACTAGCGGGAGTAGGCGAGCAGTACTTC	CASSYSGLAGVGEQYF
TRBV3-1/TRBV3-2	TRBJ2-5	.	.	TGTGCCAGCAGCCTGGGAAGGCGAGCGGCGCAAGAGACCCAGTACTTC	CASSLGRRAAQETQYF
TRBV12-3/TRBV12-4	TRBJ1-2	.	TRBD1	TGTGCCAGCAGGGGACTGCGACAGGGCGGCTACACCTTC	CASRGLRQGGYTF
TRBV2	TRBJ2-3	.	TRBD2	TGTGCCAGCAGTTCGGGACTAGCGGTTACAGATACGCAGTATTTT	CASSSGLAVTDTQYF
TRBV18	TRBJ1-5	.	.	TGTGCCAGCTCACCAGAAGCAGGACCAACCGGGAGGAGCAATCAGCCCCAGCATTTT	CASSPEAGPTGRSNQPQHF
TRBV30	TRBJ1-1	.	TRBD1	TGTGCCTGGGCAGGCAGGGGGCTGGGCACTGAAGCTTTCTTT	CAWAGRGLGTEAFF
TRBV19	TRBJ1-2	.	TRBD1	TGTGCCAGTAGTCCCTGGGGACAGGGGGATGGCTACACCTTC	CASSPWGQGDGYTF
TRBV7-9	TRBJ2-1	.	TRBD2	TGTGCCAGCAGCCCCCCGGGACTAGTGAACAATGAGCAGTTCTTC	CASSPPGLVNNEQFF
TRBV2	TRBJ1-6	.	TRBD1	TGTGCCAGCAGCGGACAGGGGGGCCTCTATAATTCACCCCTCCACTTT	CASSGQGGLYNSPLHF
TRBV11-2	TRBJ1-1	.	.	TGTGCCAGCACCCCTCTGGGAGTGGCAGCCAACACTGAAGCTTTCTTT	CASTPLGVAANTEAFF
TRBV7-9	TRBJ2-3	.	.	TGTGCCAGCAGCCATGGGACAAGCAGCACAGATACGCAGTATTTT	CASSHGTSSTDTQYF